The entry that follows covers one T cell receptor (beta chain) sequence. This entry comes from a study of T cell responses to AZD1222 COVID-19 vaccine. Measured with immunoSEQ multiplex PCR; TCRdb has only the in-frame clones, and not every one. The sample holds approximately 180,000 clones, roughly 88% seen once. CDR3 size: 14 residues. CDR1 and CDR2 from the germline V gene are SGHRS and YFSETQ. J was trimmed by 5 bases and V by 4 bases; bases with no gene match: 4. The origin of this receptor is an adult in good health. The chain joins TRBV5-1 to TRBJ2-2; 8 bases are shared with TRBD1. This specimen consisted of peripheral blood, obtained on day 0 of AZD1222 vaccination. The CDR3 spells CASSGQGGTGELFF. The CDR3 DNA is TGCGCCAGCAGCGGACAGGGCGGGACCGGGGAGCTGTTTTTT.